The 17 T cell receptor beta chains in this list originate from one sample, sequenced in a study of T cell repertoires in breast cancer. Primers covering all TCR V genes were used in emulsion RT-PCR on CD8+ T cells. During the second nested PCR, blocking oligonucleotides suppressed genes that were not paired. TCRdb fed the emulsion pairing reads into MiXCR, producing one record per CDR3 protein. The sample yields approximately 4,500 distinct CDR3 sequences, approximately 36% seen once. What was sequenced was CD8+ T cells. These receptors originate from a pool of human donors with breast cancer or a healthy control (not recorded which).

In this sample, this clonotype turned up many times. The chain couples TRBV27 to TRBJ1-4; 9 bases are shared with TRBD1. Trimming at V came to 3 bases and at J to 5 bases, leaving 4 bases not matched to a gene. CDR1 is MNHEY and CDR2 is SMNVEV in the germline V gene (reference sequence). The CDR3 extends over 15 amino acids. CDR3 protein: CASSLGTGRNEKLFF. The DNA of the CDR3 is TGTGCCAGCAGTTTGGGGACAGGGCGAAATGAAAAACTGTTTTTT.

Many counts were recorded for this clonotype. V usage is TRBV7-6 and J usage is TRBJ2-2, with 8 bases aligning to TRBD2. There are 16 residues in the CDR3. Unmatched junction bases numbered 7, after V lost 5 bases and J lost 2 bases. Germline V gene data show CDR1 as SGHVS and CDR2 as FNYEAQ. CDR3 coding DNA: TGTGCCAGCAGCGCCAGAGCGGGGGTTAACACCGGGGAGCTGTTTTTT. Encoded protein: CASSARAGVNTGELFF.

CDR3: CASSPPQVRAQHF. CDR3 in DNA: TGTGCCAGCAGTCCGCCCCAAGTAAGGGCCCAGCATTTT. The chain uses TRBV28 and TRBJ1-5; D ambiguous. Germline V gives CDR1 MDHEN, CDR2 SYDVKM. The CDR3 is 13 amino acids. V was pared by 5 bases and J by 11 bases, with 16 bases between.

This clonotype was observed many times. The CDR3 DNA reads TGTGCCAGCAGCTTGAACCCGAACCAGCCCCAGCATTTT. This translates into CASSLNPNQPQHF. The V and J genes are TRBV5-4 and TRBJ1-5; D remains unclear. The CDR3 is made up of 13 amino acids. Germline assignment: CDR1 SGHNT and CDR2 YYREEE (reference sequence). V gave up 1 base and J gave up 7 bases, with 9 bases separating them.

This chain joins TRBV19 and TRBJ1-5, with D possibly matching TRBD1 (5 bases). Per germline, CDR1 LNHDA and CDR2 SQIVND (reference sequence). The V gene lost 5 bases and the J gene lost 0 bases, with 11 bases spanning the gap. This CDR3 comprises 15 residues. CDR3 sequence (DNA): TGTGCCAGTAGTGACGGGGGAGATAGCAATCAGCCCCAGCATTTT. Translating it yields CASSDGGDSNQPQHF.

The genes are TRBV11-2 and TRBJ2-6, with unresolved D. The CDR3 totals 18 residues. Trimming took off 8 bases at V and 0 bases at J, with 20 bases between the two ends. Germline V gene sequence: CDR1 SGHAT, CDR2 FQNNGV. DNA of the CDR3: TGTGCCAGCCCAACCCTCCACAAAGGTTTCTCTGGGGCCAACGTCCTGACTTTC. Protein: CASPTLHKGFSGANVLTF.

This clonotype appeared a single time. V is TRBV14 and J is TRBJ2-1, with a tentative D call TRBD2 (5 bases). Germline values: CDR1 SGHDN, CDR2 FVKESK. V dropped 0 bases and J dropped 2 bases, with 11 bases sitting between them. There are 16 residues in the CDR3. CDR3: CASSQDGETTYNEQFF. The CDR3 nucleotides are TGTGCCAGCAGCCAAGATGGGGAGACTACCTACAATGAGCAGTTCTTC.

This clonotype showed up many times. This chain joins TRBV7-9 and TRBJ2-2, with 7 bases lining up with TRBD1. The CDR3 runs to 16 residues. Germline V gene data show CDR1 as SEHNR and CDR2 as FQNEAQ (reference sequence). V shed 2 bases, J shed 6 bases, and the junction held 9 bases outside the gene matches. Written as DNA, the CDR3 is TGTGCCAGCAGCTTAAGGGCCAGGGGGATGGCCGGGGAGCTGTTTTTT. This translates into CASSLRARGMAGELFF.

This chain connects TRBV5-6 to TRBJ2-3; perhaps TRBD1 as D (5 bases). Trimming stripped 4 bases from V and 4 bases from J, with 7 bases between. Per germline, CDR1 SGHDT and CDR2 YYEEEE. The CDR3 runs 12 residues. For the CDR3, the DNA is TGTGCCAGCAGCCCACAGGCAGATACGCAGTATTTT. Its translation is CASSPQADTQYF.

This clonotype was counted a few times. The chain links TRBV7-2 to TRBJ1-5; 9 bases fit TRBD1. The germline V gene has CDR1 SGHTA and CDR2 FQGNSA. V dropped 3 bases and J dropped 8; count of bases not matched to a gene: 2. This CDR3 spans 13 amino acids. The chain's CDR3 is CASSLGTGKPQHF. The CDR3 nucleotides read TGTGCCAGCAGCTTGGGGACAGGGAAGCCCCAGCATTTT.

As regards this clonotype: A read error is possible here, since a much larger clone lies one base away. J is TRBJ1-1 and V is TRBV25-1; no definite D call. V lost 4 bases, J lost 3 bases, and 9 bases lay in between. The CDR3 sequence is 13 residues long. Germline CDR1 is MGHDK and CDR2 is SYGVNS. The CDR3 reads CASSGREDTEAFF. The CDR3 region has the DNA TGTGCCAGCAGTGGGCGGGAGGACACTGAAGCTTTCTTT.

This clonotype was observed many times. The chain links TRBV7-8 to TRBJ2-3; the D call may be TRBD1 or TRBD2 (6 bases each). Germline assignment: CDR1 SGHVS and CDR2 FQNEAQ. V was clipped by 5 bases and J by 1 base, with 19 bases between them. The CDR3 is 17 residues long. CDR3 DNA sequence: TGTGCCAGCAGCCCCAGAGGGGGGTCATACCGCACAGATACGCAGTATTTT. This sequence encodes CASSPRGGSYRTDTQYF.

The rearrangement joins TRBV19 to TRBJ2-1; possible D gene TRBD1, 6 bases. V gave up 5 bases and J gave up 6 bases, with 17 bases separating them. CDR1 and CDR2 (germline): LNHDA, SQIVND (reference sequence). The CDR3 is 15 residues long. The CDR3 DNA follows: TGTGCCAGTAGTCAGGGGTGGGGACAAATCAATGAGCAGTTCTTC. Amino acids: CASSQGWGQINEQFF.

CDR3 bases: TGTGCCAGCAATGAAGGCCCTTGTGATGGCTACACCTTC. The encoded protein is CASNEGPCDGYTF. V usage is TRBV28 and J usage is TRBJ1-2; D gene unclear. The germline V gene encodes CDR1 MDHEN and CDR2 SYDVKM. Trimming took off 7 bases at V and 6 bases at J, with 15 bases between the two ends. This CDR3 region has 13 residues.

V usage is TRBV11-2 and J usage is TRBJ1-6; a weak D match, TRBD1 (6 bases). From germline, CDR1 is SGHAT and CDR2 FQNNGV. The V end was cut by 5 bases, the J end by 8 bases, with 16 bases between. The CDR3 covers 15 residues. The CDR3 protein is CASSDSTGNDSPLHF. Here the CDR3 DNA reads TGTGCCAGCAGCGACAGTACAGGGAACGATTCACCCCTCCACTTT.

V is TRBV27 and J is TRBJ1-5; a possible D gene is TRBD1 (6 bases). The CDR3 is 14 residues long. V was clipped by 4 bases and J by 1 base, with 8 bases between them. Germline V lookup: CDR1 MNHEY, CDR2 SMNVEV (reference sequence). CDR3 in amino acids: CASSYTGSNQPQHF. The DNA of the CDR3 is TGTGCCAGCAGTTATACAGGGAGCAATCAGCCCCAGCATTTT.

This sequence joins TRBV24-1 and TRBJ2-5; D may be TRBD1 or TRBD2 (5 bases each). Trimming shortened V by 3 bases and J by 1 base, and 11 bases separated the two germline ends. From germline, CDR1 is KGHDR and CDR2 SFDVKD. The CDR3 consists of 15 residues. CDR3 residues: CATSDTQGTQETQYF. In DNA, the CDR3 is TGTGCCACCAGTGATACCCAAGGGACCCAAGAGACCCAGTACTTC.